There are a few counts of the clone carrying this T cell receptor (beta chain). The sample originates from a study of blood T cell repertoires in COVID-19. Clones were sequenced by immunoSEQ multiplex PCR, and TCRdb holds only the in-frame ones, with some missing. The data contain approximately 270,000 clones, more than 75% of them singletons. CDR3 length equals 13 residues. The germline V gene encodes CDR1 GTSNPN and CDR2 SVGIG (reference sequence). Trimming shortened V by 2 bases and J by 7 bases, and 12 bases separated the two germline ends. Sequenced material: peripheral blood. The clonotype comes from a man in his forties with active or convalescent COVID-19. J is TRBJ1-5 and V is TRBV30, with D tentatively TRBD1 (6 bases). CDR3 sequence reads: CAWSYRVDQPQHF. CDR3 sequence (DNA): TGTGCCTGGAGTTACAGGGTTGACCAGCCCCAGCATTTT.